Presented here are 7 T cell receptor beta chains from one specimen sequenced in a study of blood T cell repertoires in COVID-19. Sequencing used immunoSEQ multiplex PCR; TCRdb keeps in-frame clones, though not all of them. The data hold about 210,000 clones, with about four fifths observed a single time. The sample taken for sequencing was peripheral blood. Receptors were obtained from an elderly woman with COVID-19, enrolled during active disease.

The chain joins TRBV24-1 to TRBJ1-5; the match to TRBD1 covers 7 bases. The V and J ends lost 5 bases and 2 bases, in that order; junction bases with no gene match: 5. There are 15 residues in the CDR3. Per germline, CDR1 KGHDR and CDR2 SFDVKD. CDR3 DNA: TGTGCCACCAGTGCCACAGGGGAGGGCAATCAGCCCCAGCATTTT. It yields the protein CATSATGEGNQPQHF.

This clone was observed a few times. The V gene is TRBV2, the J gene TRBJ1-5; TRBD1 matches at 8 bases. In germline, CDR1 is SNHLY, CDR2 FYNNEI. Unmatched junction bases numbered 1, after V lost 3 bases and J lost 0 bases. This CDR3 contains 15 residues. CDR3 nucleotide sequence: TGTGCCAGCAGTGACAGGGGGCTTAGCAATCAGCCCCAGCATTTT. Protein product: CASSDRGLSNQPQHF.

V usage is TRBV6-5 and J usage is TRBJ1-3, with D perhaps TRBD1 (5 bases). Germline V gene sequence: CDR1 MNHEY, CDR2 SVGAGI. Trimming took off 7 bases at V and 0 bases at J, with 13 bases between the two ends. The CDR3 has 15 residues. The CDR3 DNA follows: TGTGCCAGCACCCGAGGCGGACACTCTGGAAACACCATATATTTT. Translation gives CASTRGGHSGNTIYF.

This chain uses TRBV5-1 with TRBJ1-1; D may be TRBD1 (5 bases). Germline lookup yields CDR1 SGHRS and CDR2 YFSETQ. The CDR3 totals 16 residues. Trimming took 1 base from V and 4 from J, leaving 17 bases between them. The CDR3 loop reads CASSLSVIGGGTEAFF. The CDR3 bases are TGCGCCAGCAGCTTGAGCGTTATTGGGGGAGGCACTGAAGCTTTCTTT.

The CDR3 DNA reads TGTGCCAGCAGCGTAAGCGGGCAGGGGGCTACTGAAGCTTTCTTT. Amino acid sequence: CASSVSGQGATEAFF. The gene calls are TRBV9 and TRBJ1-1, with 8 bases matching TRBD1. The germline gives CDR1 SGDLS, CDR2 YYNGEE. CDR3 length equals 15 residues. V shed 1 base and J 5 bases; nucleotides not matched to a gene: 7.

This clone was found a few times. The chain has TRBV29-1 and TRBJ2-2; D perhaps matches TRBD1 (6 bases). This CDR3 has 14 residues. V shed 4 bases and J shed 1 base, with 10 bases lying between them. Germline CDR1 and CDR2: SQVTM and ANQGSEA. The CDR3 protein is CSVGTALNTGELFF. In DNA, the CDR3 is TGCAGCGTTGGGACAGCATTGAACACCGGGGAGCTGTTTTTT.

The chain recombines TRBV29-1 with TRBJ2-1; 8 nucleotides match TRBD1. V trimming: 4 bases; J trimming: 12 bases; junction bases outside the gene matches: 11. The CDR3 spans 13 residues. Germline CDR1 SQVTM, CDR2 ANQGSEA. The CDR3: CSVGFGTGKGQFF. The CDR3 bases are TGCAGCGTTGGGTTCGGGACAGGCAAAGGGCAGTTCTTC.